This entry lists 11 T cell receptor beta chains sequenced from one sample in a study of blood T cell repertoires in COVID-19. Profiled with immunoSEQ multiplex PCR; TCRdb holds only in-frame clones, not every one. The data contain some 340,000 clones, 83% of them seen just once; the ten biggest clones take up approximately 5%. Sequenced input: PBMCs or T cells enriched from blood (not recorded which). Receptors originate from a woman aged 45 to 65 who had recovered from COVID-19.

The V and J genes are TRBV4-3 and TRBJ2-1; 9 bases fit TRBD1. Germline V gene lookup returns CDR1 LGHNA and CDR2 YSLEER. Unmatched junction bases numbered 7, after V lost 0 bases and J lost 7 bases. This CDR3 spans 16 amino acids. CDR3 sequence (DNA): TGCGCCAGCAGCCAAGAGGGAGGACAGGGGTGGAATGAGCAGTTCTTC. This translates into CASSQEGGQGWNEQFF.

This clone was seen just once. The genes are TRBV13 and TRBJ2-1; D is uncertain. The germline V gene has CDR1 PRHDT and CDR2 FYEKMQ (reference sequence). CDR3 length: 13 amino acids. Trimming stripped 5 bases from V and 4 bases from J, with 9 bases between. CDR3 bases: TGTGCCAGCAGCATCCGGTATTACAATGAGCAGTTCTTC. This encodes CASSIRYYNEQFF.

This clone was picked up one time. The genes are TRBV9 and TRBJ1-6; no clear D gene. The V gene lost 0 bases and the J gene lost 14 bases, with 15 bases spanning the gap. This CDR3 contains 14 residues. Germline V CDR1 and CDR2: SGDLS, YYNGEE. CDR3 in amino acids: CASSVGVSPFTLHF. The CDR3, as DNA: TGTGCCAGCAGCGTAGGAGTTTCCCCGTTCACCCTCCACTTT. Together with reference TRBV9 and TRBJ1-6, the CDR3 gives the full variable domain: DSGVTQTPKHLITATGQRVTLRCSPRSGDLSVYWYQQSLDQGLQFLIQYYNGEERAKGNILERFSAQQFPDLHSELNLSSLELGDSALYFCASSVGVSPFTLHFGNGTRLTVT.

The gene calls are TRBV19 and TRBJ1-3; maybe TRBD1 (5 bases). The CDR3 totals 13 residues. The V gene's germline CDR1 is LNHDA and CDR2 SQIVND (reference sequence). The V and J ends lost 3 bases and 7 bases respectively, with 10 bases between them. CDR3 sequence: CASSIPGFNTIYF. For the CDR3, the DNA is TGTGCCAGTAGTATCCCAGGGTTCAACACCATATATTTT.

This chain joins TRBV7-8 and TRBJ2-3; D is perhaps TRBD2 (6 bases). Germline V gives CDR1 SGHVS, CDR2 FQNEAQ. CDR3 length: 14 residues. Trimming cost V 3 bases and J 6 bases, with 13 bases left between them. CDR3 region: CASSLGTFTDTQYF. The CDR3 DNA sequence: TGTGCCAGCAGCTTGGGGACTTTTACGGATACGCAGTATTTT.

The chain joins TRBV7-9 to TRBJ2-7, with 9 bases lining up with TRBD1. The CDR3 consists of 11 residues. Germline loops: CDR1 SEHNR, CDR2 FQNEAQ (reference sequence). V lost 5 bases to trimming and J lost 12 bases; unmatched junction nucleotides: 5. CDR3 nucleotides: TGTGCCAGCAGCCTACAGGGGGCTCCGTACTTC. Protein sequence: CASSLQGAPYF.

This clone was counted a single time. The chain employs TRBV4-3 and TRBJ1-1; D is undetermined. In germline, CDR1 is LGHNA, CDR2 YSLEER. The CDR3 extends over 18 amino acids. Trimming removed 0 bases at V and 4 bases at J, with 21 bases between. CDR3 region: CASSQEMLDSHAGTEAFF. Here the CDR3 DNA reads TGCGCCAGCAGCCAAGAGATGTTAGACTCCCACGCGGGCACTGAAGCTTTCTTT.

The chain is built from TRBV30 and TRBJ2-7; 9 bases fit TRBD1. Germline CDR1 is GTSNPN and CDR2 is SVGIG (reference sequence). Trimming at V came to 3 bases and at J to 3 bases, leaving 0 bases not matched to a gene. The CDR3 is made up of 12 amino acids. The CDR3 reads CAWRTGGYEQYF. Here the CDR3 DNA reads TGTGCCTGGAGGACAGGGGGCTACGAGCAGTACTTC.

Details on this clone: The sample holds other DNA sequences that translate to the same CDR3. V and J are TRBV18 and TRBJ1-1; D gene unclear. V lost 4 bases to trimming and J lost 3 bases, with 3 bases between them. CDR3 length equals 11 residues. Germline values: CDR1 KGHSH, CDR2 LQKENI. The CDR3 DNA reads as TGTGCCAGCTCACGCGACACTGAAGCTTTCTTT. Its translation: CASSRDTEAFF. Using reference TRBV18 and TRBJ1-1 for the parts outside the CDR3, the full variable domain is NAGVMQNPRHLVRRRGQEARLRCSPMKGHSHVYWYRQLPEEGLKFMVYLQKENIIDESGMPKERFSAEFPKEGPSILRIQQVVRGDSAAYFCASSRDTEAFFGQGTRLTVV.

This clone has just one count. This rearrangement joins TRBV4-3 to TRBJ2-2; D is perhaps TRBD1 (6 bases). The CDR3 consists of 18 residues. CDR1 is LGHNA and CDR2 is YSLEER in the germline V gene. V lost 0 bases to trimming and J lost 0 bases, with 14 bases between them. The CDR3 coding sequence is TGCGCCAGCAGCCAAGAAATGCAGGGGTTCGCGAACACCGGGGAGCTGTTTTTT. It encodes CASSQEMQGFANTGELFF.

The chain links TRBV13 to TRBJ2-1; D gene ambiguous. V lost 3 bases, J lost 0 bases, and 9 bases lay in between. The CDR3 contains 15 residues. CDR1 is PRHDT, CDR2 FYEKMQ, per germline (reference sequence). The CDR3 protein is CASSFTTSSYNEQFF. The CDR3 DNA reads TGTGCCAGCAGCTTTACTACCTCCTCCTACAATGAGCAGTTCTTC. The variable domain in full, with the rest retrieved from reference TRBV13 and TRBJ2-1, is AAGVIQSPRHLIKEKRETATLKCYPIPRHDTVYWYQQGPGQDPQFLISFYEKMQSDKGSIPDRFSAQQFSDYHSELNMSSLELGDSALYFCASSFTTSSYNEQFFGPGTRLTVL.